This T cell receptor beta chain emerged from a study of blood T cell repertoires in COVID-19. About the study: Samples came from the United States, Italy and Spain, spanning acute and convalescent COVID-19. From T cells, B-cell-depleted T cells, or PBMCs came the material, which was cDNA or gDNA.

Authors' analysis steps: Using reference gene primer amplification, nucleated cell counts were estimated. Some clones are missing from TCRdb's copy, which holds only in-frame ones; the method was immunoSEQ multiplex PCR. Clone size and V and J calls were adopted from that table, with D and trimming inferred from the DNA. The table records 200,000 to 250,000 clones, 84% of them present only once. The CDR3 length is 14 residues. V lost 2 bases, J lost 3 bases, and 11 bases lay in between. Germline lookup yields CDR1 SGHRS and CDR2 YFSETQ. The V and J genes are TRBV5-1 and TRBJ2-5, with TRBD2 as a possible D gene (5 bases). Sequencing was performed on peripheral blood. This receptor was identified in an elderly woman with active or convalescent COVID-19. The CDR3 protein is CASSFARAEETQYF. The CDR3 DNA reads TGCGCCAGCAGCTTCGCTAGAGCGGAAGAGACCCAGTACTTC.